The 16 T cell receptor beta chains below all came from one sample that was sequenced in a study of blood T cell repertoires in COVID-19. Sequencing was performed with immunoSEQ multiplex PCR; in TCRdb, only in-frame clones are kept and a portion is missing. The sample carries approximately 70,000 clones, 91% recorded once. The source material was peripheral blood. Every receptor here comes from a human donor with active COVID-19. The donor label of this sample is uncertain.

V and J are TRBV5-1 and TRBJ1-3; perhaps TRBD1 as D (6 bases). Deletions cut 0 bases from V and 0 bases from J, with 7 bases between. This CDR3 has 15 amino acids. Germline CDR1 and CDR2: SGHRS and YFSETQ. Here the CDR3 DNA reads TGCGCCAGCAGCTTGGGGGGGCGCTCTGGAAACACCATATATTTT. This sequence encodes CASSLGGRSGNTIYF.

Here the CDR3 DNA reads TGTGCCAGCAGTTATTCCGACGGGGGTGGAACAGATACGCAGTATTTT. Translating it yields CASSYSDGGGTDTQYF. This chain links TRBV6-5 with TRBJ2-3; D is possibly TRBD2 (6 bases). V was clipped by 3 bases and J by 3 bases, with 16 bases between them. The V gene's germline CDR1 is MNHEY and CDR2 SVGAGI. CDR3 length equals 16 residues.

The V and J genes are TRBV5-6 and TRBJ2-3; TRBD2 is a possible D gene (5 bases). Trimming cost V 7 bases and J 2 bases, with 11 bases left between them. CDR1 and CDR2 from the germline V gene are SGHDT and YYEEEE. The CDR3 runs to 13 residues. The chain's CDR3 is CASGSGNTDTQYF. The DNA of the CDR3 is TGTGCCAGCGGATCCGGGAACACAGATACGCAGTATTTT.

The rearrangement links TRBV28 to TRBJ2-2; 8 bases align to TRBD1. The V gene end was trimmed by 2 bases and the J gene end by 2 bases; junction bases not matched to a gene: 1. CDR1 and CDR2 from the germline V gene are MDHEN and SYDVKM. This CDR3 region has 15 residues. The CDR3 loop is CASSLGQGNTGELFF. CDR3 in DNA: TGTGCCAGCAGTTTAGGACAGGGAAACACCGGGGAGCTGTTTTTT.

The chain is built from TRBV18 and TRBJ1-5; 9 nucleotides match TRBD1. V was pared by 6 bases and J by 5 bases, with 8 bases of the junction left unmatched. Germline V gene sequence: CDR1 KGHSH, CDR2 LQKENI. CDR3 length: 15 amino acids. The CDR3 nucleotides read TGTGCCAGCTCCCGGACAGGGGCTGGGGATCAGCCCCAGCATTTT. This codes for CASSRTGAGDQPQHF.

The rearrangement links TRBV5-6 to TRBJ2-7; 7 bases line up with TRBD2. CDR1 is SGHDT, CDR2 YYEEEE, per germline. The CDR3 is made up of 15 amino acids. V gave up 4 bases and J gave up 2 bases; unmatched junction bases: 9. CDR3 DNA sequence: TGTGCCAGCAGCGTTGGGAGGGCAGGCACCTACGAGCAGTACTTC. It yields the protein CASSVGRAGTYEQYF.

V is TRBV24-1 and J is TRBJ1-2; D remains ambiguous. This CDR3 has 16 amino acids. From germline, CDR1 is KGHDR and CDR2 SFDVKD. V was trimmed by 6 bases and J by 8 bases, leaving 24 bases between them. Here the CDR3 DNA reads TGTGCCACCAGTCCAGCCACGGGGTCACTTCTAGGCGGCTACACCTTC. Protein: CATSPATGSLLGGYTF.

This chain connects TRBV4-3 to TRBJ2-3, with 10 bases identical to TRBD2. CDR1 and CDR2 (germline): LGHNA, YSLEER. The V segment lost 1 base and the J segment 7 bases; nucleotides outside the gene matches: 8. There are 16 residues in the CDR3. CDR3 region: CASSQVGSGRSNTQYF. CDR3 DNA: TGCGCCAGCAGCCAAGTTGGTAGCGGGAGGTCAAATACGCAGTATTTT.

The chain couples TRBV5-6 to TRBJ2-3; 15 positions match TRBD2. This CDR3 is built from 14 residues. Germline V gives CDR1 SGHDT, CDR2 YYEEEE. V dropped 7 bases and J dropped 6; count of bases not matched to a gene: 3. The CDR3 sequence is CASGLAGGLDTQYF. Written as DNA, the CDR3 is TGTGCCAGCGGACTAGCGGGAGGGCTGGATACGCAGTATTTT.

The chain recombines TRBV19 with TRBJ2-6; TRBD2 aligns across 13 bases. This CDR3 is built from 18 residues. Germline V gives CDR1 LNHDA, CDR2 SQIVND (reference sequence). V gave up 5 bases and J gave up 3 bases; unmatched junction bases: 7. CDR3 amino acids: CASSRTSGSLSGANVLTF. Here the CDR3 DNA reads TGTGCCAGTAGTCGGACTAGCGGGAGTCTGAGTGGGGCCAACGTCCTGACTTTC.

CDR3 DNA: TGTGCCAGCAGCTCCCTAGCGGGTATTTCCTACGAGCAGTACTTC. It codes for CASSSLAGISYEQYF. The chain employs TRBV7-9 and TRBJ2-7; 8 bases are shared with TRBD2. Germline V gene lookup returns CDR1 SEHNR and CDR2 FQNEAQ (reference sequence). The CDR3 loop spans 15 amino acids. Germline trimming cut 4 bases from V and 1 base from J; bases unmatched to any gene: 6.

CDR3 protein: CASSQDQSGPQHF. The CDR3 region has the DNA TGTGCCAGCAGCCAAGATCAATCGGGGCCCCAGCATTTT. The chain carries TRBV3-1 (or the pseudogene TRBV3-2) and TRBJ1-5; D gene ambiguous. Germline V gene sequence: CDR1 LGHDT, CDR2 YNNKEL (reference sequence). Trimming cost V 0 bases and J 9 bases, with 9 bases left between them. CDR3 length equals 13 residues.

The chain employs TRBV18 and TRBJ1-1, with TRBD1 matching over 7 bases. Germline V CDR1 and CDR2: KGHSH, LQKENI. V was pared by 2 bases and J by 2 bases, with 5 bases of the junction left unmatched. There are 15 residues in the CDR3. CDR3 residues: CASSPRQGSNTEAFF. DNA for the CDR3: TGTGCCAGCTCACCAAGACAGGGAAGTAACACTGAAGCTTTCTTT.

The chain combines TRBV4-3 with TRBJ2-7; 11 bases match TRBD1. The CDR3 totals 15 residues. Losses at the gene ends were 0 bases for V and 7 bases for J; bases not matched to a gene: 5. Germline loops: CDR1 LGHNA, CDR2 YSLEER. The CDR3 sequence: CASSQDGQGAGEQYF. The CDR3 DNA reads TGCGCCAGCAGCCAAGATGGACAGGGGGCGGGTGAGCAGTACTTC.

This chain connects TRBV7-2 to TRBJ2-7, with 12 bases fitting TRBD2. The CDR3 length is 15 residues. Germline lookup yields CDR1 SGHTA and CDR2 FQGNSA. The trim removed 1 base at V and 6 bases at J, leaving 4 bases unmatched. CDR3 sequence reads: CASSLVLAGGGEQYF. CDR3 DNA sequence: TGTGCCAGCAGCTTAGTACTAGCGGGAGGAGGCGAGCAGTACTTC. Filled out from reference TRBV7-2 and TRBJ2-7, the complete variable domain reads GAGVSQSPSNKVTEKGKDVELRCDPISGHTALYWYRQSLGQGLEFLIYFQGNSAPDKSGLPSDRFSAERTGGSVSTLTIQRTQQEDSAVYLCASSLVLAGGGEQYFGPGTRLTVT.

The rearrangement links TRBV19 to TRBJ2-1; TRBD2 matches at 9 bases. J was trimmed by 2 bases and V by 7 bases; bases with no gene match: 9. The CDR3 is 16 amino acids. CDR1 LNHDA and CDR2 SQIVND come from the germline V gene (reference sequence). The CDR3 DNA follows: TGTGCCAGTACCCCTGGCGCTAGCGGGGCCTACAATGAGCAGTTCTTC. Its translation: CASTPGASGAYNEQFF. Combining the CDR3 with reference TRBV19 and TRBJ2-1 gives the whole variable domain DGGITQSPKYLFRKEGQNVTLSCEQNLNHDAMYWYRQDPGQGLRLIYYSQIVNDFQKGDIAEGYSVSREKKESFPLTVTSAQKNPTAFYLCASTPGASGAYNEQFFGPGTRLTVL.